This record concerns one T cell receptor beta chain sequence. The data belong to a study of blood T cells in healthy people across ages. Collection of 8.5 to 10 milliliters of peripheral blood was performed for each donor. Next came a second PCR, run for about 7 to 12 cycles, which used a sample-barcoded 5' primer along with a J-beta primer mix. TCRdb redid the calling of the 5' RACE reads with MiXCR, one entry per CDR3 protein. The data show nearly 800,000 distinct CDR3 sequences, with 45% to 70% seen just once and about a quarter held by the top ten. The clonotype originates from a man between 40 and 49 years old in good health. Sequencing was done on a sample of blood.

The CDR3 spells CASSLALPGELFF. The CDR3 coding sequence is TGTGCCAGCAGCTTAGCGCTCCCCGGGGAGCTGTTTTTT. The chain carries TRBV7-8 and TRBJ2-2; D is unresolved. V gave up 0 bases and J gave up 6 bases, with 5 bases separating them. Germline V CDR1 and CDR2: SGHVS, FQNEAQ. The CDR3 is 13 residues long.